This TCR beta chain was captured in a study of OX40 agonist ivuxolimab in advanced cancers. Study-wide context: The dose-escalation cohort had hepatocellular carcinoma, melanoma, renal cell or head and neck cancer. Patients with prior anti-PD-1, anti-PD-L1 or anti-CTLA-4 therapy were eligible; roughly 40% had some.

Findings and limits, study-wide: It was also the case that some nonresponders had low normalized T-cell clonal expansion.

Profiling relied on immunoSEQ multiplex PCR, and the TCRdb table lists in-frame clones only, not all of them. The repertoire holds roughly 56,000 clones, with 70% to 80% as singletons. Blood sampling was done at baseline, cycle 4 day 1, and cycle 7 day 1. Of note for this clone: What it binds is unknown.

This clonotype originated in an adult with an advanced solid tumor such as melanoma, head and neck, liver or kidney cancer. The sample consisted of CD4+ or CD8+ T cells sorted from blood, taken in a trial of the OX40 agonist ivuxolimab.

CDR3 nucleotides: TGTGCCAGTAGGTTTGCAGGGGGGGCCTACAATGAGCAGTTCTTC. This codes for CASRFAGGAYNEQFF. The chain uses TRBV19 and TRBJ2-1; perhaps D is TRBD1 or TRBD2 (7 bases each). The V gene's germline CDR1 is LNHDA and CDR2 SQIVND (reference sequence). CDR3 length: 15 residues. Trimming removed 6 bases at V and 2 bases at J, with 14 bases between.